This TCR beta chain was documented in a study of T-cell memory formation after mild COVID-19. Study background: TCR clusters were largely donor specific. Study-wide points: A balance of CD4 and CD8 characterized clones contracting day 15 to 85, whereas later expanders leaned CD4+. Memory cells collected pre-infection included some clones that later responded, suggesting cross-reactive memory joined.

Per germline, CDR1 MNHEY and CDR2 SVGAGI. V was trimmed by 10 bases and J by 4 bases, leaving 16 bases between them. The CDR3 spans 13 residues. Only a few counts were recorded for this clonotype. As yet, its antigen is unknown. TCRdb analysed the 5' RACE reads with MiXCR anew, one entry per CDR3 protein. The sample carries around 53,000 distinct CDR3 sequences, 9% to 15% recorded once. The chain couples TRBV6-5 to TRBJ1-1; D might be TRBD1 (5 bases). This TCR was sampled from a man in his late teens or twenties who had mild COVID-19 (a few samples of this study predate the infection). Cell type and time point are not known. The sample comprised PBMCs or a T cell subset sorted from them (not recorded which). The CDR3 loop reads CAIEGFRGTEAFF. The CDR3 nucleotides are TGTGCCATCGAAGGATTTAGGGGCACTGAAGCTTTCTTT.